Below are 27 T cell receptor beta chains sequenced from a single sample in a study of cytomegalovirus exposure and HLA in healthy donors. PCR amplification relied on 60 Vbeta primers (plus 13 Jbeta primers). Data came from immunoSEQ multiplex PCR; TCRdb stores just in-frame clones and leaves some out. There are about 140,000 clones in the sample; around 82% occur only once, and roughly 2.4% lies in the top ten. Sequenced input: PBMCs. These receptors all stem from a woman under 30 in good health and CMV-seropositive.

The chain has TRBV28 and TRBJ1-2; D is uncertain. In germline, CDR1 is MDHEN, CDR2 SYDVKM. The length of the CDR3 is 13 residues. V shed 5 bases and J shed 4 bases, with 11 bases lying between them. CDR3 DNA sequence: TGTGCCAGCAGTCCCGGGAGCCCCTATGGCTACACCTTC. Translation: CASSPGSPYGYTF.

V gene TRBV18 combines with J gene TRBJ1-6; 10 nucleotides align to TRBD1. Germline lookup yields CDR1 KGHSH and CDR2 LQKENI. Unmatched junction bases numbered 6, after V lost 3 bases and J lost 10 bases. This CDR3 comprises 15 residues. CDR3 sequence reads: CASSPGTGDTSPLHF. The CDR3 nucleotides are TGTGCCAGCTCACCTGGGACAGGGGATACCTCACCCCTCCACTTT.

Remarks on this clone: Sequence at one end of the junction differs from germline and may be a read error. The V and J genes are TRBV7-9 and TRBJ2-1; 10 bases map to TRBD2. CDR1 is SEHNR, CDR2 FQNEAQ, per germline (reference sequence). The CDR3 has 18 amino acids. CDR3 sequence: CSSSYIPISGGSHNEQFF. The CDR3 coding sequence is TGTTCCAGCAGCTACATACCAATTAGCGGGGGGTCCCACAATGAGCAGTTCTTC.

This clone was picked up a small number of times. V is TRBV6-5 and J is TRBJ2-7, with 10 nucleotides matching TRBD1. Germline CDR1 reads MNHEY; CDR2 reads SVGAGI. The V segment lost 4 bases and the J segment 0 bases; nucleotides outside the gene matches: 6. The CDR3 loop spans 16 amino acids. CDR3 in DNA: TGTGCCAGCAGTTCACCCCGGGACAGGGGCTCCTACGAGCAGTACTTC. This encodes CASSSPRDRGSYEQYF.

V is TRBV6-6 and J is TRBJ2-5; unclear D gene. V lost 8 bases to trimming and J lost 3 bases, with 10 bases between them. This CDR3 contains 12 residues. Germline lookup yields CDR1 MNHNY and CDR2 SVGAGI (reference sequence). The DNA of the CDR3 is TGTGCCAGCTCTTTAGTTGAAGAGACCCAGTACTTC. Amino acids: CASSLVEETQYF.

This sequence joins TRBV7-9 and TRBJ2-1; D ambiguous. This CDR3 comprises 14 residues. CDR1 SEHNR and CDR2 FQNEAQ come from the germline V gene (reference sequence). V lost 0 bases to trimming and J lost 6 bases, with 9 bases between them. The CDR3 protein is CASSLALSSNEQFF. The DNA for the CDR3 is TGTGCCAGCAGCTTAGCTCTTTCTAGCAATGAGCAGTTCTTC.

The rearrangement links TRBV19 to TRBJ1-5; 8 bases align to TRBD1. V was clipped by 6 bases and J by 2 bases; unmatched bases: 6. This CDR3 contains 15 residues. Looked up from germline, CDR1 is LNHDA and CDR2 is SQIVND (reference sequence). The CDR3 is CASSSGGVGNQPQHF. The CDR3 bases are TGTGCCAGTAGCTCAGGGGGCGTTGGCAATCAGCCCCAGCATTTT.

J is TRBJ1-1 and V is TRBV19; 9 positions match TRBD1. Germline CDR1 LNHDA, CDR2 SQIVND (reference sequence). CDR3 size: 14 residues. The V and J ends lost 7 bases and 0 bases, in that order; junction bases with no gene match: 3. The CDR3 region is CASIRTGVNTEAFF. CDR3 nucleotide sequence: TGTGCCAGTATCCGGACAGGGGTGAACACTGAAGCTTTCTTT.

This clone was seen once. CDR3 amino acids: CASRGQGAARASPLHF. The CDR3 DNA reads as TGTGCCAGCAGGGGACAGGGGGCCGCCCGGGCTTCACCCCTCCACTTT. The chain links TRBV5-5 to TRBJ1-6; TRBD1 agrees at 12 bases. The trim removed 5 bases at V and 9 bases at J, leaving 9 bases unmatched. The CDR3 has 16 residues. Per germline, CDR1 SGHKS and CDR2 YYEKEE (reference sequence).

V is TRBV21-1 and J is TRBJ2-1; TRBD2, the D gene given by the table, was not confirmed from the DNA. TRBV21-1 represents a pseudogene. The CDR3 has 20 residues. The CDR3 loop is CASSKAIRRGGASSYNEQFF. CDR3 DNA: TGTGCCAGCAGCAAGGCTATAAGGCGGGGGGGCGCCAGCTCCTACAATGAGCAGTTCTTC.

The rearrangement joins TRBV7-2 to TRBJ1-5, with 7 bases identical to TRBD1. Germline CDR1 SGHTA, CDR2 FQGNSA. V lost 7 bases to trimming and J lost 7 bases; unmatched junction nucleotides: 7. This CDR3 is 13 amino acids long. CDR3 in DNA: TGTGCCAGCAATGAAGGGGGCACGCAGCCCCAGCATTTT. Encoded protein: CASNEGGTQPQHF.

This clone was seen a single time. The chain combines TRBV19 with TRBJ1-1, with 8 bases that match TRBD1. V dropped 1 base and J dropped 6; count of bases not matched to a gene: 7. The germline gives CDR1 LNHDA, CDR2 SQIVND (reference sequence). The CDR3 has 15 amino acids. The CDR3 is CASSIGRDRGPEAFF. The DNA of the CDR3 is TGTGCCAGTAGTATAGGGAGAGACAGGGGCCCTGAAGCTTTCTTT. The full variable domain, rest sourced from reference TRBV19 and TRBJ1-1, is DGGITQSPKYLFRKEGQNVTLSCEQNLNHDAMYWYRQDPGQGLRLIYYSQIVNDFQKGDIAEGYSVSREKKESFPLTVTSAQKNPTAFYLCASSIGRDRGPEAFFGQGTRLTVV.

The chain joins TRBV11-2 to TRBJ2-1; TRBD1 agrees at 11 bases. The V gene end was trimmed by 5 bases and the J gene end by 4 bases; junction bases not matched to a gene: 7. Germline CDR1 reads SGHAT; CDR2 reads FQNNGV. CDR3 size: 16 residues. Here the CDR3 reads CASSPPGQGVYNEQFF. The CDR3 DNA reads TGTGCCAGCAGCCCACCGGGACAGGGGGTTTACAATGAGCAGTTCTTC.

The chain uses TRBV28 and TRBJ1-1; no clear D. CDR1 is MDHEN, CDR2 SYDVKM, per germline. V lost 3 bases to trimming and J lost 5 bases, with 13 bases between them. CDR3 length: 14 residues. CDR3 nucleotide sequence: TGTGCCAGCAGTTTTTGGCGGACTTCAACTGAAGCTTTCTTT. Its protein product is CASSFWRTSTEAFF. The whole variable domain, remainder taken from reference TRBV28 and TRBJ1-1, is DVKVTQSSRYLVKRTGEKVFLECVQDMDHENMFWYRQDPGLGLRLIYFSYDVKMKEKGDIPEGYSVSREKKERFSLILESASTNQTSMYLCASSFWRTSTEAFFGQGTRLTVV.

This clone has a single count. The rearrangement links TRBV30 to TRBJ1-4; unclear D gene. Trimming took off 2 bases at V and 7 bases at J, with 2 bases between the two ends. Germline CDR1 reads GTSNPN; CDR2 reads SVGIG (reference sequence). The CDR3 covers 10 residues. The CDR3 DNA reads TGTGCCTGGAGTCGTGAAAAACTGTTTTTT. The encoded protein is CAWSREKLFF.

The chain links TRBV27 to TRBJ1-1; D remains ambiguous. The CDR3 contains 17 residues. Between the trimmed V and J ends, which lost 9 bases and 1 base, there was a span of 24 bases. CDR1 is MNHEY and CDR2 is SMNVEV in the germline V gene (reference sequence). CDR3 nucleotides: TGTGCCAGTTACTCATTGAAAGTTTCACACAGGAACACTGAAGCTTTCTTT. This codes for CASYSLKVSHRNTEAFF.

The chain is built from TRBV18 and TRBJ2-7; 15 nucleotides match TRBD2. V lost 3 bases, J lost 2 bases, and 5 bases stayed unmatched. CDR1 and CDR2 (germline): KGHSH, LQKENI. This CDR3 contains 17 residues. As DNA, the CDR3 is TGTGCCAGCTCACCGGGACTAGCGGGGGGAACTGCCTACGAGCAGTACTTC. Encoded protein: CASSPGLAGGTAYEQYF.

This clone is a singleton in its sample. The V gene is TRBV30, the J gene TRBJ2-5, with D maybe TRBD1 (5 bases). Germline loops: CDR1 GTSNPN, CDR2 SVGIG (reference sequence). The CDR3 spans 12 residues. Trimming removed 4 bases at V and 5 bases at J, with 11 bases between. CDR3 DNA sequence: TGTGCCTGGACCCCCAGGGCCGAGACCCAGTACTTC. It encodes CAWTPRAETQYF.

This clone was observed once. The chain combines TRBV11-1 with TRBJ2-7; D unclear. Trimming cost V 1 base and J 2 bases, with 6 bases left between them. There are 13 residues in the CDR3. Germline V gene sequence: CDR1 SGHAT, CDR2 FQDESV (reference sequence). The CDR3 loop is CASSLEQTYEQYF. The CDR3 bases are TGTGCCAGCAGCTTAGAACAGACCTACGAGCAGTACTTC.

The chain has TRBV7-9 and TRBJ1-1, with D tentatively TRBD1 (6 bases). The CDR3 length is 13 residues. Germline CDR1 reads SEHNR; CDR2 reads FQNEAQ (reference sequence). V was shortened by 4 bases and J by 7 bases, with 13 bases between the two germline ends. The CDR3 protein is CASSYEARGEAFF. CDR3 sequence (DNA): TGTGCCAGCAGCTACGAAGCCAGGGGTGAAGCTTTCTTT. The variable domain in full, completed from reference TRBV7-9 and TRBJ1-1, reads DTGVSQNPRHKITKRGQNVTFRCDPISEHNRLYWYRQTLGQGPEFLTYFQNEAQLEKSRLLSDRFSAERPKGSFSTLEIQRTEQGDSAMYLCASSYEARGEAFFGQGTRLTVV.

The CDR3 DNA reads as TGTGCCAGCAGCGCGGGGGGAAACACCATATATTTT. It is translated as CASSAGGNTIYF. This rearrangement joins TRBV2 to TRBJ1-3; D gene ambiguous. The CDR3 runs 12 residues. Germline V gene lookup returns CDR1 SNHLY and CDR2 FYNNEI. V was cut by 6 bases and J by 4 bases, with 7 bases left in between.

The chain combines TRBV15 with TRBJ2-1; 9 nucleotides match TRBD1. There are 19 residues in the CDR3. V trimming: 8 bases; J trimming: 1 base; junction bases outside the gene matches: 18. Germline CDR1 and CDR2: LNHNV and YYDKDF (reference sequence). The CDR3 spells CATQSLDRGFQRSYNEQFF. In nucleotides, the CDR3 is TGTGCCACCCAGAGTTTGGACAGGGGTTTCCAGAGATCCTACAATGAGCAGTTCTTC.

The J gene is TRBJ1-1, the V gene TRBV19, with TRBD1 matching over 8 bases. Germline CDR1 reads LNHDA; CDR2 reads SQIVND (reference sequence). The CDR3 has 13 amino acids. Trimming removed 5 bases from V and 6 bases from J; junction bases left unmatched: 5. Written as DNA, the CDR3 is TGTGCCAGTAGTCCAGGACAGGGATCTGAAGCTTTCTTT. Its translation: CASSPGQGSEAFF.

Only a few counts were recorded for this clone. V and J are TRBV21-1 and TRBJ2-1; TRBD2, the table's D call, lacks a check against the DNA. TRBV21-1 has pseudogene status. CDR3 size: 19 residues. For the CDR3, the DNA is TGTGCCAGCAGCAAACCGAAAGAACATATCTCTCCTAGCTACAATGAGCAGTTCTTC. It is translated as CASSKPKEHISPSYNEQFF.

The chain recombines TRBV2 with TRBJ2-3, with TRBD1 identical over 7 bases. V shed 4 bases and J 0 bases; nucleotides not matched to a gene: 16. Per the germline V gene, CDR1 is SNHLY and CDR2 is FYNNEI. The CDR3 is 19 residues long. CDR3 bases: TGTGCCAGCAGTGGGGTAGGAACCGGGACAGCCTCTAGCACAGATACGCAGTATTTT. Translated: CASSGVGTGTASSTDTQYF.

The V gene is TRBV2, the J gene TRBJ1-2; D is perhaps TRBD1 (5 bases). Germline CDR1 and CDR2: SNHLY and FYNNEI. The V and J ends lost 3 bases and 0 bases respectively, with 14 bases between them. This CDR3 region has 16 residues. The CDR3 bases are TGTGCCAGCAGTGATCGGGGGTGGAGAGCTAACTATGGCTACACCTTC. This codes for CASSDRGWRANYGYTF.

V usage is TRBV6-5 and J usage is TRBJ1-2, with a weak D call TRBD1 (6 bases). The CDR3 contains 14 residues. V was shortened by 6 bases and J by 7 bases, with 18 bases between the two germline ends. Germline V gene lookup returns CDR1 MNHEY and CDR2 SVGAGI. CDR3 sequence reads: CASRTPGAVSGYTF. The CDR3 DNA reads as TGTGCCAGCAGAACTCCAGGGGCTGTCTCTGGCTACACCTTC.